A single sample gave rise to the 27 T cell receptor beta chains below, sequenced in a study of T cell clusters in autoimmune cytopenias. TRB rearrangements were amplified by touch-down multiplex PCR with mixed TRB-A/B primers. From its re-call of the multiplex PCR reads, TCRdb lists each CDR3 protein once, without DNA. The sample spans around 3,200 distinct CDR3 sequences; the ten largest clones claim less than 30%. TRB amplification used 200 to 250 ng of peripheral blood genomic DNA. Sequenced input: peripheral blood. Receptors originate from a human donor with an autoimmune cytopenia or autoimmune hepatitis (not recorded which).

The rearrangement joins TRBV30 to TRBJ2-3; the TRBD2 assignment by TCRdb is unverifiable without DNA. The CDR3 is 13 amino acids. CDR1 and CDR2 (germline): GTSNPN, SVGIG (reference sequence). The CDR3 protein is CARTSDFTDTQYF.

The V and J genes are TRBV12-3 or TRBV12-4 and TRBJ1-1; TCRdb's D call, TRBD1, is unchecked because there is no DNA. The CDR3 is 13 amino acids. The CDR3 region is CASSSQGITEAFF.

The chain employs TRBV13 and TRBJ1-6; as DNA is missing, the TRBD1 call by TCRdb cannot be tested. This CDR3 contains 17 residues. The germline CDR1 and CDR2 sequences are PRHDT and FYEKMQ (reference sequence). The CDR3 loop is CASARGQGSSYNSPLHF.

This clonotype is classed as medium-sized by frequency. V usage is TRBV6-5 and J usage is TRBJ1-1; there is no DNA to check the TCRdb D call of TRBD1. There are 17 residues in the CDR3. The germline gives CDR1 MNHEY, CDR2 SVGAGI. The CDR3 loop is CASSYSSARGVETEAFF.

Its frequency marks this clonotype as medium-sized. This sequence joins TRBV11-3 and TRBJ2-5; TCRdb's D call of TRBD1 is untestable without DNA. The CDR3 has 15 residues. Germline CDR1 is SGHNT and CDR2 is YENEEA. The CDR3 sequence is CASSQITGQPKTQYF.

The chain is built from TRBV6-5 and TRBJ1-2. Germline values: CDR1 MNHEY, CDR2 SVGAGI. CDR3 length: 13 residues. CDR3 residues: CASSVQGSYGYTF.

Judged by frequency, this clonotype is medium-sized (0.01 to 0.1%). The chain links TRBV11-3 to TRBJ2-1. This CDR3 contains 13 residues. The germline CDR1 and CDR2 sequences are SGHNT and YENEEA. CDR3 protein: CASSLETSNEQFF. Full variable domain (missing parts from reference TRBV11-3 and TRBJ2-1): EAGVVQSPRYKIIEKKQPVAFWCNPISGHNTLYWYLQNLGQGPELLIRYENEEAVDDSQLPKDRFSAERLKGVDSTLKIQPAELGDSAVYLCASSLETSNEQFFGPGTRLTVL.

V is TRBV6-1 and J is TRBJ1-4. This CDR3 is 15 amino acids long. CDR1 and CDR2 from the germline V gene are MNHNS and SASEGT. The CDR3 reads CASSEAGLHREKLFF.

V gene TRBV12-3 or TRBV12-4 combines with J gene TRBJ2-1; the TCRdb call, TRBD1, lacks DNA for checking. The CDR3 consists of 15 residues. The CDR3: CASSQDRATYNEQFF.

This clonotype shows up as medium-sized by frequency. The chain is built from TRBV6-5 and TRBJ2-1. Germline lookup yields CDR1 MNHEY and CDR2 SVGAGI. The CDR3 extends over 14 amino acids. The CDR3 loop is CASSYSSGHNEQFF.

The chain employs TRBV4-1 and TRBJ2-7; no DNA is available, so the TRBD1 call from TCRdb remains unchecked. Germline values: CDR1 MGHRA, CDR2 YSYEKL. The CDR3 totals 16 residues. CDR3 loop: CASSQVRQGRGYEQYF.

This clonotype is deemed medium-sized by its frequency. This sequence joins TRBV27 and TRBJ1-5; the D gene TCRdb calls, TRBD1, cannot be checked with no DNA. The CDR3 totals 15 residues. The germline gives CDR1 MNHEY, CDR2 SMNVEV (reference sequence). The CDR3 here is CASSRAGTGGQPQHF.

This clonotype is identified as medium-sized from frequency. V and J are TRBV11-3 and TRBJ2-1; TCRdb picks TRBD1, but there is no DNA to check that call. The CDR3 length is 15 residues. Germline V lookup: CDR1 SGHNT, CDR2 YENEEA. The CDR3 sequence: CASSSTGTAYNEQFF.

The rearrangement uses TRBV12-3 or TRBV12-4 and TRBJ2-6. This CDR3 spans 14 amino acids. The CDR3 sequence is CASTNLSGANVLTF.

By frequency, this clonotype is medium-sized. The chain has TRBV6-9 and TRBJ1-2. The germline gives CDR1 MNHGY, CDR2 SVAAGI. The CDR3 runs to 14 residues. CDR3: CASSYTSRIRGYTF.

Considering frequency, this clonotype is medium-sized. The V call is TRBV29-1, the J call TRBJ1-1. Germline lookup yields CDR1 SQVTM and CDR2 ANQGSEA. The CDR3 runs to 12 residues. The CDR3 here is CSVVRSNTEAFF.

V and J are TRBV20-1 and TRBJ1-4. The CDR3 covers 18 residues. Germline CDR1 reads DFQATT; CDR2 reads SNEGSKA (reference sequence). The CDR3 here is CSARDQVESLATNEKLFF.

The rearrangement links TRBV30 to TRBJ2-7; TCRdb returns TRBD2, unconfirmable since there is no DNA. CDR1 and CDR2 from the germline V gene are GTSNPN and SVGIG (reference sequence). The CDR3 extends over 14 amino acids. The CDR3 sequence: CAWSVGGGIYEQYF.

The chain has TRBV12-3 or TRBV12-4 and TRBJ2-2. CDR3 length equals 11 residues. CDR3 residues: CATLSTGELFF.

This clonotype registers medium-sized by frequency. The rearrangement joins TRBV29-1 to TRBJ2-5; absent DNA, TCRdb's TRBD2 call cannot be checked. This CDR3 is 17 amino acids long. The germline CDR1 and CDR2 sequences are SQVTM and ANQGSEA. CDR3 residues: CSVDDRTRPGARETQYF. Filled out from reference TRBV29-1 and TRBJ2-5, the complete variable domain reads SAVISQKPSRDICQRGTSLTIQCQVDSQVTMMFWYRQQPGQSLTLIATANQGSEATYESGFVIDKFPISRPNLTFSTLTVSNMSPEDSSIYLCSVDDRTRPGARETQYFGPGTRLLVL.

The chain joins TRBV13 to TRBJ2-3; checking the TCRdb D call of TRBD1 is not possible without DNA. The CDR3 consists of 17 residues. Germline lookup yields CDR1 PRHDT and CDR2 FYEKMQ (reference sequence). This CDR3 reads CASSSFPGQGDTDTQYF.

The CDR3 region is CASSWAGTLGLYEQYF. J is TRBJ2-7 and V is TRBV6-5; TCRdb's D gene call, TRBD1, goes unchecked for lack of DNA. The CDR3 is 16 residues long. Germline V gene data show CDR1 as MNHEY and CDR2 as SVGAGI.

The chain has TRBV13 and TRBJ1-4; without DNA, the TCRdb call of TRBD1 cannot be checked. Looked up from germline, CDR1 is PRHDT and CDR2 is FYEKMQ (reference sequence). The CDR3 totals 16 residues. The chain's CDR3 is CASSGSRTGPNEKLFF.

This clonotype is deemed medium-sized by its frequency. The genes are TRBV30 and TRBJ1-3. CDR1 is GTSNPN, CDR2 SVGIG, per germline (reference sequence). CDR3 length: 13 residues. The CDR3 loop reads CAWSVNGRNTIYF.

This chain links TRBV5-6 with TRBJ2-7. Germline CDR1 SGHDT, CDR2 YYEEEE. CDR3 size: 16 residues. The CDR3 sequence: CASSLAIRRGGYEQYF.

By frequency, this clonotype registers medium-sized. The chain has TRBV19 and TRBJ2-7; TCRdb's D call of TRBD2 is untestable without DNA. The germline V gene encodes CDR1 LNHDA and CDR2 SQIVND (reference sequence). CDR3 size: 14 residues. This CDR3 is CASSGTHNNYEQYF.

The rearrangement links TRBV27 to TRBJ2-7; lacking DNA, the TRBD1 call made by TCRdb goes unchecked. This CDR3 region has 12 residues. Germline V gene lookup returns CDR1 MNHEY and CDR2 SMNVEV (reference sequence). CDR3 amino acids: CAIGQGFHEQYF.